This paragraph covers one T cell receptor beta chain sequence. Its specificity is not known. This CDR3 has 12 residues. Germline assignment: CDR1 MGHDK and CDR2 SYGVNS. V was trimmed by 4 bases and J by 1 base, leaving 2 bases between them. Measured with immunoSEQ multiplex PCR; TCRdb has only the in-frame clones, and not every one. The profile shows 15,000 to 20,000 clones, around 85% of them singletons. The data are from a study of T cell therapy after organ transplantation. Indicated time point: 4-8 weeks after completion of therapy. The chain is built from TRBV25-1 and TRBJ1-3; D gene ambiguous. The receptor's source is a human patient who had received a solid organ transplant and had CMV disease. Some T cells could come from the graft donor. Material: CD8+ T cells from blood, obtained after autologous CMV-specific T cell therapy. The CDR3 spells CASSGSGNTIYF. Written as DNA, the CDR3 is TGTGCCAGCAGTGGATCTGGAAACACCATATATTTT.